The T cell receptor (beta chain) under discussion was sequenced for a study of radiotherapy plus CTLA-4 blockade in lung cancer. Treatment of patients with chemo-refractory metastatic non-small-cell lung cancer consisted of focal radiation plus CTLA-4 blockade with ipilimumab. Germline V gene sequence: CDR1 SGHTA, CDR2 FQGTGA. Trimming at V came to 8 bases and at J to 0 bases, leaving 4 bases not matched to a gene. CDR3 size: 15 residues. The study, taken as a whole, reports: Among reported predictors of response, early blood T cell clone dynamics with interferon-beta performed best. Expansion in blood of tumor-derived TCR clones was seen after radiotherapy plus ipilimumab.

The table came from immunoSEQ multiplex PCR; TCRdb's copy has only in-frame clones and leaves some out. The sample holds 89,000 or so clones; around 83% are singletons and the top ten take roughly 3.5%. As regards this clone: Its antigen is as yet unknown.

The source of this sequence is a human donor with non-small cell lung cancer who had a partial response to radiotherapy plus ipilimumab. The source was peripheral blood, collected from a patient treated with radiotherapy plus ipilimumab. The rearrangement uses TRBV7-3 and TRBJ2-2; 9 positions agree with TRBD2. The CDR3 is CASGVAGANTGELFF. The CDR3 coding sequence is TGTGCCAGCGGGGTAGCGGGAGCGAACACCGGGGAGCTGTTTTTT.